The TCR beta chain described here comes from a study of CD8 T cells in ankylosing spondylitis. Broader study findings: Clones that were linked to disease were CD8+ and were relatively rare in peripheral blood. Reactive arthritis synovial fluid and blood were previously reported to contain some motif variants.

Quantitative 5'-RACE with molecular barcodes was used to make the TCR beta libraries. TCRdb reanalysed the 5' RACE reads using MiXCR and keeps one entry per CDR3 protein. The repertoire has 130,000 or so distinct CDR3 sequences, around 7% of them found once; the top ten carry about 12%. This clonotype showed up many times. No antigen is known for it. Germline V gene data show CDR1 as SGHAT and CDR2 as FQNNGV. This CDR3 region has 16 residues. The J segment lost 9 bases and the V segment lost 2 bases, leaving 11 bases of the junction unmatched. This rearrangement joins TRBV11-2 to TRBJ2-1; 9 bases align to TRBD2. The TCR originated in a male donor with ankylosing spondylitis or in good health (not recorded which). The specimen was blood, either unsorted or a sorted T cell fraction (not recorded which). The CDR3 coding sequence is TGTGCCAGCAGCTTACAAGCTAGCGGGAACTCTGGTGAGCAGTTCTTC. It encodes CASSLQASGNSGEQFF.